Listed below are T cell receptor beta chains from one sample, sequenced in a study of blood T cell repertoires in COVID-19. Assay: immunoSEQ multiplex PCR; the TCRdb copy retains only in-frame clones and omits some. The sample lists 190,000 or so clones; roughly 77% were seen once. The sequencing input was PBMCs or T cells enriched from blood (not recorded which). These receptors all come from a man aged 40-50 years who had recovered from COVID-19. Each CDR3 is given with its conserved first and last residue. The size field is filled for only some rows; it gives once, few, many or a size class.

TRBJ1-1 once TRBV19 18 CASSTPGTGKNLNTEAFF
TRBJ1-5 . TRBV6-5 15 CASSPQGQLYQPQHF
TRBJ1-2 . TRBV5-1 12 CASSDGRLGYTF
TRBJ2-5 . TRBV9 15 CASSVGVAGVETQYF
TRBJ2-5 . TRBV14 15 CASSHFSGRSETQYF
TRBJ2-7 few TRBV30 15 CAWSKERQGLYEQYF
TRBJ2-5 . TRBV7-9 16 CASSLVVRGLQETQYF
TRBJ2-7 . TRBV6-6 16 CASSHPGASGSYEQYF
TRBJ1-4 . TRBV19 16 CASSRTGAATNEKLFF
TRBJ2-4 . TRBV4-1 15 CASSQLAGPKNIQYF
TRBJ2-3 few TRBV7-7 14 CASSPLGNTDTQYF
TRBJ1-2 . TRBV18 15 CASSPPDRVFNGYTF
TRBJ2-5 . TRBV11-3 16 CASSLGGAGTQETQYF
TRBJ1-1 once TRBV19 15 CASSTPRQGMEGAFF
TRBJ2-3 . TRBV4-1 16 CASSQVLISSTDTQYF
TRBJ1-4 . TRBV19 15 CASSPRGTGGEKLFF
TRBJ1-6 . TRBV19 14 CASRIRQGDSPLHF
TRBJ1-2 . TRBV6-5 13 CASTSRGAGGYTF
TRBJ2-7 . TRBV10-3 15 CAIRLGTSGPYEQYF
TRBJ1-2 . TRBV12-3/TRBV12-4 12 CASGRGSYGYTF
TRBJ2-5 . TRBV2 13 CACVMGAEETQYF
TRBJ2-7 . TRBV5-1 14 CASSLDSGSYEQYF
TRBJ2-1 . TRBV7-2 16 CASSQKTGGRMNEQFF
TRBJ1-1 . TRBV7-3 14 CASSQNPGNTEAFF
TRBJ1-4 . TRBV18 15 CASSPGIQGNEKLFF
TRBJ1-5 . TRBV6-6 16 CASRTTGVQGNQPQHF
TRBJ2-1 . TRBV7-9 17 CASSLYRGWGERNEQFF
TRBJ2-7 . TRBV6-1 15 CASSELVAGGWEQYF
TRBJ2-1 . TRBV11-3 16 CASSRGLAGTTYEQFF
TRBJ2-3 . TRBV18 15 CASSPVAASTDTQYF
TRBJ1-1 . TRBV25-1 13 CASRAGQYTEAFF
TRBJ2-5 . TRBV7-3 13 CASSLTPGETQYF
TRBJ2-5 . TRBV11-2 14 CASTPGGTGETQYF
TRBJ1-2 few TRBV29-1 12 CSVQAGSYGYTF
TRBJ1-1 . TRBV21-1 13 CASSNTGNTEAFF
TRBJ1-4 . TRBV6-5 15 CASSPRVATNEKLFF
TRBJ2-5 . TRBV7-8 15 CASSLGQSYEETQYF
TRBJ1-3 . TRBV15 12 CATSRNFPPLYF
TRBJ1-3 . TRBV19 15 CASSHFYSSGNTIYF
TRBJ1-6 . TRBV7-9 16 CASSTRTGSYNSPLHF
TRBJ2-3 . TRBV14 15 CASSPWAASTDTQYF